The following is a T cell receptor (beta chain) sequence with its context. Antigen: not known. The data are from a study of OX40 agonist ivuxolimab in advanced cancers. Study conclusions and caveats: CD8+ T cells were the subset that, on average, had more expanded clones than CD4+.

Autoimmune disease history or systemic immunosuppression led to patient exclusion. The study sampled blood at baseline, cycle 4 day 1, and cycle 7 day 1. Germline V CDR1 and CDR2: PRHDT, FYEKMQ (reference sequence). V was clipped by 3 bases and J by 5 bases, with 10 bases between them. The CDR3 covers 13 residues. Repertoires were generated with immunoSEQ multiplex PCR, while TCRdb's copy carries only in-frame clones and drops some. The sample contains 50,000 to 70,000 clones, around nine tenths of which appear only once. This specimen consisted of CD4+ or CD8+ T cells sorted from blood, obtained in a trial of the OX40 agonist ivuxolimab. The J gene is TRBJ2-5, the V gene TRBV13, with TRBD2 as a possible D gene (6 bases). This receptor was taken from an adult with an advanced solid tumor such as melanoma, head and neck, liver or kidney cancer. CDR3 bases: TGTGCCAGCAGCTTCGGGAGTCGGGAGACCCAGTACTTC. Protein product: CASSFGSRETQYF.